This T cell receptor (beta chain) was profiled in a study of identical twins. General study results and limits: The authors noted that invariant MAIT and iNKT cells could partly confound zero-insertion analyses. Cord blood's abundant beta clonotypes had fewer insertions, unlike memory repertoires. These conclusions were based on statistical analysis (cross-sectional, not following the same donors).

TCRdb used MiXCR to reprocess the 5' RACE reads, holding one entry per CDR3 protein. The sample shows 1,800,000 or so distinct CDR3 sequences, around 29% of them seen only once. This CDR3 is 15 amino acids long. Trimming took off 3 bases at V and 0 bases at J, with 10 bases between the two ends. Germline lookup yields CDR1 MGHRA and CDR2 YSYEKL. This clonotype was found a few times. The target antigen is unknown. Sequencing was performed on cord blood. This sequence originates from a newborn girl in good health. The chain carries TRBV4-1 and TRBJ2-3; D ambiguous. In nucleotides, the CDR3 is TGCGCCAGCAGCCATCACGGGTTAAGCACAGATACGCAGTATTTT. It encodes CASSHHGLSTDTQYF.